The rows below give T cell receptor beta chains drawn from one sample of a study of Ad26.COV2.S vaccination and SARS-CoV-2 variants. Generated by immunoSEQ multiplex PCR, the TCRdb table keeps only in-frame clones and is missing some. The profile shows a few hundred thousand clones, roughly 90% of them singletons. The specimen comprised peripheral blood, sampled in a trial of Ad26.COV2.S vaccine versus placebo. The receptor source for this set is a person between 18 and 65 years old who received the Ad26.COV2.S COVID-19 vaccine or a placebo. Both conserved end residues are part of each CDR3. D genes are given only for firm matches. Expanded clones get a size class; other rows say once, few or many, or leave the size out.

D gene: .; J gene: TRBJ2-1; V gene: TRBV9; CDR3 length: 16; clone size: .; CDR3 DNA: TGTGCCAGCAGCGACGGCGCGGGACGCTCCTACAATGAGCAGTTCTTC; CDR3 protein: CASSDGAGRSYNEQFF
D gene: .; J gene: TRBJ2-1; V gene: TRBV4-1; CDR3 length: 14; clone size: .; CDR3 DNA: TGCGCCAGCAGCCCAAACCTCCACTACAATGAGCAGTTCTTC; CDR3 protein: CASSPNLHYNEQFF
D gene: .; J gene: TRBJ2-5; V gene: TRBV3-1/TRBV3-2; CDR3 length: 15; clone size: .; CDR3 DNA: TGTGCCAGCAGCCAACCGGGACCCGGCGGAGAGACCCAGTACTTC; CDR3 protein: CASSQPGPGGETQYF
D gene: TRBD2; J gene: TRBJ2-7; V gene: TRBV13; CDR3 length: 14; clone size: .; CDR3 DNA: TGTGCCAGCAGCTTACCCGGGAGGGGTCACGAGCAGTACTTC; CDR3 protein: CASSLPGRGHEQYF
D gene: .; J gene: TRBJ1-5; V gene: TRBV16; CDR3 length: 15; clone size: .; CDR3 DNA: TGTGCCAGCAGCCAATCAGCAGGGCGCAATCAGCCCCAGCATTTT; CDR3 protein: CASSQSAGRNQPQHF
D gene: .; J gene: TRBJ1-1; V gene: TRBV6-6; CDR3 length: 14; clone size: .; CDR3 DNA: TGTGCCAGCAGTTTTAGAAGAGAGTACACTGAAGCTTTCTTT; CDR3 protein: CASSFRREYTEAFF
D gene: TRBD2; J gene: TRBJ2-6; V gene: TRBV5-4; CDR3 length: 18; clone size: .; CDR3 DNA: TGTGCCAGCAGCTTGGGACTAGCGGGAGACTCTGGGGCCAACGTCCTGACTTTC; CDR3 protein: CASSLGLAGDSGANVLTF
D gene: .; J gene: TRBJ2-7; V gene: TRBV4-3; CDR3 length: 11; clone size: .; CDR3 DNA: TGCGCCAGCAGCCTCGGGGGCGAGCAGTACTTC; CDR3 protein: CASSLGGEQYF
D gene: TRBD1; J gene: TRBJ2-5; V gene: TRBV7-2; CDR3 length: 15; clone size: .; CDR3 DNA: TGTGCCAGCAGCTTAGCGTCAGGGGGCATGGAGACCCAGTACTTC; CDR3 protein: CASSLASGGMETQYF
D gene: TRBD1; J gene: TRBJ1-5; V gene: TRBV19; CDR3 length: 13; clone size: .; CDR3 DNA: TGTGCCAGTAGTATGTACAGGGGTCAGCCCCAGCATTTT; CDR3 protein: CASSMYRGQPQHF
D gene: .; J gene: TRBJ2-5; V gene: TRBV5-1; CDR3 length: 14; clone size: .; CDR3 DNA: TGCGCCAGCAGCTTGGCCCCCGGGTGGGAGACCCAGTACTTC; CDR3 protein: CASSLAPGWETQYF
D gene: .; J gene: TRBJ2-2; V gene: TRBV5-1; CDR3 length: 13; clone size: .; CDR3 DNA: TGCGCCAGCAGCTTGGTTTATGGCGGGGAGCTGTTTTTT; CDR3 protein: CASSLVYGGELFF
D gene: .; J gene: TRBJ2-5; V gene: TRBV18; CDR3 length: 13; clone size: few; CDR3 DNA: TGTGCCAGCTCACCACGACAACAAGAGACCCAGTACTTC; CDR3 protein: CASSPRQQETQYF
D gene: .; J gene: TRBJ2-7; V gene: TRBV5-8; CDR3 length: 14; clone size: .; CDR3 DNA: TGTGCCAGCAGCCGAGGAGGGGGCGGCTACGAGCAGTACTTC; CDR3 protein: CASSRGGGGYEQYF
D gene: .; J gene: TRBJ1-1; V gene: TRBV6-6; CDR3 length: 16; clone size: .; CDR3 DNA: TGTGCCAGCAGTTACGTAGGACTACAGGGGAACACTGAAGCTTTCTTT; CDR3 protein: CASSYVGLQGNTEAFF
D gene: .; J gene: TRBJ2-2; V gene: TRBV4-1; CDR3 length: 15; clone size: .; CDR3 DNA: TGCGCCAGCAGCCAAGAGGGAAGGAACACCGGGGAGCTGTTTTTT; CDR3 protein: CASSQEGRNTGELFF
D gene: .; J gene: TRBJ2-3; V gene: TRBV5-1; CDR3 length: 15; clone size: .; CDR3 DNA: TGCGCCAGCAGCACTAAGGGCAGGGGTTCAGATACGCAGTATTTT; CDR3 protein: CASSTKGRGSDTQYF
D gene: .; J gene: TRBJ1-1; V gene: TRBV7-8; CDR3 length: 15; clone size: .; CDR3 DNA: TGTGCCAGCAGCTTAATGCAGGGTGGGAACACTGAAGCTTTCTTT; CDR3 protein: CASSLMQGGNTEAFF
D gene: .; J gene: TRBJ2-1; V gene: TRBV29-1; CDR3 length: 16; clone size: .; CDR3 DNA: TGCAGCGTCGCAGGTGGGTGGGGTAGCTCCTACAATGAGCAGTTCTTC; CDR3 protein: CSVAGGWGSSYNEQFF
D gene: TRBD1; J gene: TRBJ1-1; V gene: TRBV7-2; CDR3 length: 19; clone size: .; CDR3 DNA: TGTGCCAGCAGCTTATTTTCCTTTATTCCTTCGACAGGGGACACTGAAGCTTTCTTT; CDR3 protein: CASSLFSFIPSTGDTEAFF
D gene: .; J gene: TRBJ2-6; V gene: TRBV5-4; CDR3 length: 12; clone size: few; CDR3 DNA: TGTGCCAGCAGCTCTGGGGCCAACGTCCTGACTTTC; CDR3 protein: CASSSGANVLTF
D gene: TRBD2; J gene: TRBJ2-7; V gene: TRBV5-4; CDR3 length: 13; clone size: .; CDR3 DNA: TGTGCCAGCAGCTTAGAGCGGGAGCACGAGCAGTACTTC; CDR3 protein: CASSLEREHEQYF
D gene: TRBD2; J gene: TRBJ2-5; V gene: TRBV19; CDR3 length: 15; clone size: .; CDR3 DNA: TGTGCCAGTAGTAATAGCGGGAGAGACGGGGAGACCCAGTACTTC; CDR3 protein: CASSNSGRDGETQYF
D gene: .; J gene: TRBJ1-1; V gene: TRBV9; CDR3 length: 13; clone size: .; CDR3 DNA: TGTGCCAGCAGCACCCATGAGGGCACTGAAGCTTTCTTT; CDR3 protein: CASSTHEGTEAFF
D gene: .; J gene: TRBJ1-5; V gene: TRBV15; CDR3 length: 14; clone size: .; CDR3 DNA: TGTGCCACCAGCAGGGTTGACAGCAATCAGCCCCAGCATTTT; CDR3 protein: CATSRVDSNQPQHF
D gene: TRBD1; J gene: TRBJ1-2; V gene: TRBV28; CDR3 length: 15; clone size: once; CDR3 DNA: TGTGCCAGCAGACCAGACAGGGAAAGTAACTATGGCTACACCTTC; CDR3 protein: CASRPDRESNYGYTF
D gene: TRBD1; J gene: TRBJ1-3; V gene: TRBV9; CDR3 length: 16; clone size: .; CDR3 DNA: TGTGCCAGCAGCGCATCAGGGGGTGTTCGAGGAAACACCATATATTTT; CDR3 protein: CASSASGGVRGNTIYF
D gene: .; J gene: TRBJ2-7; V gene: TRBV6-5; CDR3 length: 14; clone size: .; CDR3 DNA: TGTGCCAGCAAACCTATCACAGGGAACCCCGAGCAGTACTTC; CDR3 protein: CASKPITGNPEQYF
D gene: .; J gene: TRBJ2-7; V gene: TRBV7-9; CDR3 length: 18; clone size: few; CDR3 DNA: TGTGCCAGCAGCTTAGCCGAAATGACAGGATGGGGTTCCTACGAGCAGTACTTC; CDR3 protein: CASSLAEMTGWGSYEQYF
D gene: .; J gene: TRBJ2-3; V gene: TRBV7-2; CDR3 length: 13; clone size: .; CDR3 DNA: TGTGCCAGCAGCTTCTCAACCGGGGATACGCAGTATTTT; CDR3 protein: CASSFSTGDTQYF
D gene: TRBD2; J gene: TRBJ2-7; V gene: TRBV11-2; CDR3 length: 17; clone size: .; CDR3 DNA: TGTGCCAGCAGCTTAGACCTAGCGGGAGGGAACCTCTACGAGCAGTACTTC; CDR3 protein: CASSLDLAGGNLYEQYF
D gene: .; J gene: TRBJ2-2; V gene: TRBV4-1; CDR3 length: 17; clone size: .; CDR3 DNA: TGCGCCAGCAGCCAAGATAAACGCGGGGCGAACACCGGGGAGCTGTTTTTT; CDR3 protein: CASSQDKRGANTGELFF
D gene: TRBD2; J gene: TRBJ2-7; V gene: TRBV7-9; CDR3 length: 14; clone size: .; CDR3 DNA: TGTGCCAGCAGCTTAACTAGCGGCAACTACGAGCAGTACTTC; CDR3 protein: CASSLTSGNYEQYF
D gene: .; J gene: TRBJ2-7; V gene: TRBV10-3; CDR3 length: 14; clone size: .; CDR3 DNA: TGTGCCATCAGTGACCTGCCGAGCCCCTACGAGCAGTACTTC; CDR3 protein: CAISDLPSPYEQYF
D gene: TRBD1; J gene: TRBJ2-7; V gene: TRBV5-1; CDR3 length: 14; clone size: .; CDR3 DNA: TGCGCCAGCAGCTTACAACGGGACAGCTACGAGCAGTACTTC; CDR3 protein: CASSLQRDSYEQYF
D gene: TRBD2; J gene: TRBJ2-2; V gene: TRBV6-2/TRBV6-3; CDR3 length: 17; clone size: .; CDR3 DNA: TGTGCCAGCAGCAACGGGACTAGCGGGAGAAAAACCGGGGAGCTGTTTTTT; CDR3 protein: CASSNGTSGRKTGELFF
D gene: .; J gene: TRBJ2-7; V gene: TRBV7-9; CDR3 length: 14; clone size: .; CDR3 DNA: TGTGCCAGCACCCCTCTTCAGCGTTTTTACGAGCAGTACTTC; CDR3 protein: CASTPLQRFYEQYF
D gene: .; J gene: TRBJ2-1; V gene: TRBV3-1/TRBV3-2; CDR3 length: 16; clone size: .; CDR3 DNA: TGTGCCAGCAGCCAAGACCCAACAGGGTGGTACAATGAGCAGTTCTTC; CDR3 protein: CASSQDPTGWYNEQFF
D gene: .; J gene: TRBJ2-7; V gene: TRBV12-3/TRBV12-4; CDR3 length: 13; clone size: .; CDR3 DNA: TGTGCCAGCAGCCAGGTACAGGGAGGCGAGCAGTACTTC; CDR3 protein: CASSQVQGGEQYF
D gene: TRBD2; J gene: TRBJ2-7; V gene: TRBV5-6; CDR3 length: 14; clone size: .; CDR3 DNA: TGTGCCAGCAGGAAGGCGGGAGGGCCTAAGGAGCAGTACTTC; CDR3 protein: CASRKAGGPKEQYF
D gene: TRBD2; J gene: TRBJ2-1; V gene: TRBV7-8; CDR3 length: 18; clone size: .; CDR3 DNA: TGTGCCAGCAGCTCTCCGGGACTAGCAGGTGGAGTCTACAATGAGCAGTTCTTC; CDR3 protein: CASSSPGLAGGVYNEQFF
D gene: TRBD2; J gene: TRBJ2-5; V gene: TRBV5-1; CDR3 length: 17; clone size: .; CDR3 DNA: TGCGCCAGCAGCTTGGCCGGGGTAGCGGGGCCCCGAGAGACCCAGTACTTC; CDR3 protein: CASSLAGVAGPRETQYF
D gene: .; J gene: TRBJ1-5; V gene: TRBV10-3; CDR3 length: 15; clone size: .; CDR3 DNA: TGTGCCATCAAAGAGGGGTCGGGTGGCAATCAGCCCCAGCATTTT; CDR3 protein: CAIKEGSGGNQPQHF
D gene: TRBD2; J gene: TRBJ2-3; V gene: TRBV29-1; CDR3 length: 14; clone size: .; CDR3 DNA: TGCAGCGGTGAGACTAGCGGGAGTGTGGATACGCAGTATTTT; CDR3 protein: CSGETSGSVDTQYF
D gene: .; J gene: TRBJ2-1; V gene: TRBV9; CDR3 length: 16; clone size: .; CDR3 DNA: TGTGCCAGCAGCGTAGTGGGGGGGGCACTCAACAATGAGCAGTTCTTC; CDR3 protein: CASSVVGGALNNEQFF
D gene: .; J gene: TRBJ2-7; V gene: TRBV29-1; CDR3 length: 16; clone size: few; CDR3 DNA: TGCAGCGTTTATTACGGACCTGGGTCGCCGACTAACGAGCAGTACTTC; CDR3 protein: CSVYYGPGSPTNEQYF
D gene: .; J gene: TRBJ1-5; V gene: TRBV5-4; CDR3 length: 14; clone size: .; CDR3 DNA: TGTGCCAGCAGCCATGGACCAGGCAATCAGCCCCAGCATTTT; CDR3 protein: CASSHGPGNQPQHF
D gene: .; J gene: TRBJ1-5; V gene: TRBV28; CDR3 length: 13; clone size: .; CDR3 DNA: TGTGCCAGCAGCCCCCGATTGGCGGAGCCCCAGCATTTT; CDR3 protein: CASSPRLAEPQHF
D gene: .; J gene: TRBJ2-5; V gene: TRBV30; CDR3 length: 13; clone size: .; CDR3 DNA: TGTGCCTGGAGTTTTGGACTTCAAGAGACCCAGTACTTC; CDR3 protein: CAWSFGLQETQYF